This T cell receptor (beta chain) was retrieved from a study of response to subunit inactivated influenza vaccine. TCRdb ran MiXCR on the RT-PCR reads and lists one entry per CDR3 protein. The sample has 800,000 or so distinct CDR3 sequences, approximately 22% seen once; the top ten hold approximately 10%. Regarding the study as a whole: The authors suggested that few new T cells are recruited per seasonal influenza vaccination.

Trimming shortened V by 2 bases and J by 4 bases, and 17 bases separated the two germline ends. The germline CDR1 and CDR2 sequences are SQVTM and ANQGSEA. This CDR3 comprises 15 residues. Details on this clonotype: The antigen is not known.

V gene TRBV29-1 combines with J gene TRBJ2-5; D is unresolved. Sequenced material: PBMCs from blood, taken more than 4 days after vaccination. This sequence was found in a middle-aged man who received an inactivated influenza vaccine. The CDR3 DNA reads TGCAGCGTTGAATTGCCCGGACGGGTACCAGAGACCCAGTACTTC. Its translation: CSVELPGRVPETQYF.